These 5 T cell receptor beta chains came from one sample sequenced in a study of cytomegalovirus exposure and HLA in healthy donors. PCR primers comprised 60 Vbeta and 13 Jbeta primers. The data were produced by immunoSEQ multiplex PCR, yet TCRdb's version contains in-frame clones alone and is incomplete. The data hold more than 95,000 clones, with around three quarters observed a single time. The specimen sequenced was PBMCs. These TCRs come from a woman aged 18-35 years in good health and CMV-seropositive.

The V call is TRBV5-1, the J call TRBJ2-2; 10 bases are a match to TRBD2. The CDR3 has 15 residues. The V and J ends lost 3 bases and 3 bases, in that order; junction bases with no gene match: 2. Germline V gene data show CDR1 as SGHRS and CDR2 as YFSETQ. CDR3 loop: CASSSSGRDTGELFF. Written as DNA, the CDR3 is TGCGCCAGCAGCTCGAGCGGGAGGGACACCGGGGAGCTGTTTTTT.

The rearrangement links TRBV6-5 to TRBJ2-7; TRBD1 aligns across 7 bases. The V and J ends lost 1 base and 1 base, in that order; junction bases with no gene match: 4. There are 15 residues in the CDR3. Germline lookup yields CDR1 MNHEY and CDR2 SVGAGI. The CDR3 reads CASSYWAGGSYEQYF. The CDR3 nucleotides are TGTGCCAGCAGTTACTGGGCAGGGGGTTCCTACGAGCAGTACTTC.

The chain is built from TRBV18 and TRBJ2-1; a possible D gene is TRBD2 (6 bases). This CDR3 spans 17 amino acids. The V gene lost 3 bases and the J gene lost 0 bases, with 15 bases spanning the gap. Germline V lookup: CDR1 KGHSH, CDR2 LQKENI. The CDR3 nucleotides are TGTGCCAGCTCACCTTCGGGAGCGGCATTCTCCTACAATGAGCAGTTCTTC. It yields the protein CASSPSGAAFSYNEQFF.

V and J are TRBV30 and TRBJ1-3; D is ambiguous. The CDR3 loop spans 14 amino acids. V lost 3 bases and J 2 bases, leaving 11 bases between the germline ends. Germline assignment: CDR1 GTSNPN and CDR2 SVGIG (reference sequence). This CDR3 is CAWRPLKTGNTIYF. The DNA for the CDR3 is TGTGCCTGGAGGCCACTGAAGACTGGAAACACCATATATTTT. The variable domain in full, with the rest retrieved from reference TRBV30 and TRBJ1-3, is SQTIHQWPATLVQPVGSPLSLECTVEGTSNPNLYWYRQAAGRGLQLLFYSVGIGQISSEVPQNLSASRPQDRQFILSSKKLLLSDSGFYLCAWRPLKTGNTIYFGEGSWLTVV.

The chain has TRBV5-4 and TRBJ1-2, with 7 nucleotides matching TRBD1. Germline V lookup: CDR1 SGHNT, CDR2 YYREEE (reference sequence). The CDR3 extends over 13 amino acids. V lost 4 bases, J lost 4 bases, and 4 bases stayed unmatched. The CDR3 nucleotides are TGTGCCAGCAGCGAGGGACAGCTCTATGGCTACACCTTC. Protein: CASSEGQLYGYTF.